This record looks at one T cell receptor beta chain sequence and its context. V lost 2 bases, J lost 2 bases, and 4 bases stayed unmatched. Germline loops: CDR1 SGHNT, CDR2 YYREEE (reference sequence). This CDR3 spans 14 amino acids. Sequencing targeted expressed TCRB transcripts, as all isolated RNA had been reverse transcribed. Sequencing used immunoSEQ multiplex PCR; TCRdb keeps in-frame clones, though not all of them. Of around 170,000 clones listed, approximately 9.1% were seen once; the top ten hold 2.3%. These data come from a study of beta chain features in type 1 diabetes. Sequences were obtained from central memory CD4+ T cells from blood. The TCR originated in a woman aged 18-29 years in good health. V gene TRBV5-4 combines with J gene TRBJ2-7; 7 bases map to TRBD2. The CDR3 DNA sequence: TGTGCCAGCAGCTTTAGCGGGCTTACCTACGAGCAGTACTTC. As protein: CASSFSGLTYEQYF.